This T cell receptor (beta chain) was captured by sequencing in a study of blood T cell repertoires in COVID-19. Study at large: PBMCs, B-cell-depleted T cells, or T cells were the source of the cDNA or gDNA that made up the material.

CDR1 is SNHLY, CDR2 FYNNEI, per germline. The CDR3 loop spans 11 amino acids. Only a few counts were recorded for this clone. At one of its ends the junction is not consistent with the germline gene, which may arise from a read error. Repertoires were generated with immunoSEQ multiplex PCR, while TCRdb's copy carries only in-frame clones and drops some. This table has approximately 200,000 clones, around 89% appearing once. The chain recombines TRBV2 with TRBJ2-7; TRBD1 agrees at 7 bases. The sample consisted of peripheral blood. The source is a woman under 40 with acute or convalescent COVID-19. This CDR3 is CASDRGTVGRW. CDR3 DNA: TGTGCCAGCGACCGTGGGACAGTTGGCCGGTGG.